This TCR beta chain comes out of a study of cytomegalovirus exposure and HLA in healthy donors. The CDR3 has 14 amino acids. Trimming at V came to 4 bases and at J to 7 bases, leaving 5 bases not matched to a gene. Germline assignment: CDR1 SGHNT and CDR2 YYREEE (reference sequence). The PCR used 60 Vbeta and 13 Jbeta primers. Only in-frame clones appear in the TCRdb table, and some are missing; sequencing was by immunoSEQ multiplex PCR. The sample holds over 200,000 clones, 82% seen once. The sample consisted of PBMCs. V gene TRBV5-4 combines with J gene TRBJ2-1; TRBD2 matches 10 bases. The receptor was derived from a man in his forties or fifties in good health and CMV-seropositive. The CDR3 loop is CASSLGLATNEQFF. CDR3 nucleotides: TGTGCCAGCAGCCTGGGACTAGCGACGAATGAGCAGTTCTTC.